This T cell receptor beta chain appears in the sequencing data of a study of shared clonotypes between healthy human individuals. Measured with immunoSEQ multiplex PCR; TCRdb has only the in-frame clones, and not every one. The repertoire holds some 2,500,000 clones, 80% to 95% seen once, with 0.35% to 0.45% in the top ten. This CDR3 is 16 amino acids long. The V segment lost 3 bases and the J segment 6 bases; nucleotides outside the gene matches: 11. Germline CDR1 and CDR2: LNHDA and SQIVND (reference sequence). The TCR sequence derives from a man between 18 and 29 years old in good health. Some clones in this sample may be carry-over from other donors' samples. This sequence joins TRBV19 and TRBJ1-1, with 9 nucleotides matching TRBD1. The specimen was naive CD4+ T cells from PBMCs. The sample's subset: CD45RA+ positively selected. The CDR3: CASSIPDRGGNAEAFF. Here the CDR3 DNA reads TGTGCCAGTAGTATCCCGGACAGGGGTGGTAACGCTGAAGCTTTCTTT.